This section outlines one TCR beta chain sequence together with its context. Per the original methods: Researchers report that nucleated cell counts were estimated from reference gene primer amplification. Clones were sequenced by immunoSEQ multiplex PCR, and TCRdb holds only the in-frame ones, with some missing. That table gives V, J and clone size, and the DNA gave D and trimming. The profile covers over 200,000 clones, with around nine tenths appearing a single time and less than 14% taken by the ten largest. With V trimmed by 3 bases and J by 5 bases, 10 bases remained unmatched. The germline gives CDR1 SGHRS, CDR2 YFSETQ. The CDR3 runs to 16 residues. The source of the sample is a study of blood T cell repertoires in COVID-19. The study recruited people aged roughly 18 to 100 years across 20 to 30 US areas. In Cohort 3, a recovered donor had either two negative PCRs, clearance, or symptom resolution.

This receptor was taken from a man aged 25 to 40 who had recovered from COVID-19. The J gene is TRBJ2-2, the V gene TRBV5-1; 7 bases align to TRBD1. Sequenced input: PBMCs or T cells enriched from blood (not recorded which). The CDR3 here is CASSSTTGVGTGELFF. The CDR3 nucleotides read TGCGCCAGCAGCTCGACCACAGGGGTGGGAACCGGGGAGCTGTTTTTT. The variable domain in full, with the rest retrieved from reference TRBV5-1 and TRBJ2-2, is KAGVTQTPRYLIKTRGQQVTLSCSPISGHRSVSWYQQTPGQGLQFLFEYFSETQRNKGNFPGRFSGRQFSNSRSEMNVSTLELGDSALYLCASSSTTGVGTGELFFGEGSRLTVL.